The source of this T cell receptor beta chain is a study of T cells in Graves' hyperthyroidism and ophthalmopathy. CDR1 is ENHRY and CDR2 is SYGVKD in the germline V gene. The J segment lost 0 bases and the V segment lost 0 bases, leaving 10 bases of the junction unmatched. This CDR3 comprises 20 residues. Using RNA transcripts as the source, TCR beta CDR3 regions were amplified. With the HTBI primer set, the TCR CDR3 went through a first round of RT-PCR. TCRdb recomputed calls from the multiplex PCR reads with MiXCR, one row per CDR3 protein. The repertoire has 300,000 to 450,000 distinct CDR3 sequences, more than 15% of them found once; the top ten carry around 30%.

This chain uses TRBV10-3 with TRBJ2-1; 11 bases line up with TRBD2. This TCR came from a woman aged 18-29 years with Graves' hyperthyroidism that later progressed to Graves' ophthalmopathy. Material for sequencing was blood. The CDR3 is CAISESILTSGSNSYNEQFF. In DNA, the CDR3 is TGTGCCATCAGTGAGTCGATTCTCACTAGCGGGAGTAACTCCTACAATGAGCAGTTCTTC.